These T cell receptor beta chains were read from a single sample in a study of CD8+CD57+ T cells in acquired aplastic anemia. TCRdb independently ran MiXCR on the reads; one entry per CDR3 protein. Counted here are some 150,000 distinct CDR3 sequences, 40% to 50% occurring once; the ten biggest clones make up 1.1%. Sequencing input: sorted CD4+, CD8+, or CD8+CD57+ T cells (not recorded which) from PBMCs. The receptors originated from a human donor with aplastic anemia. Each CDR3 is given with its conserved first and last residue. Each record gives: V gene, clone size, J gene, D gene, CDR3 DNA, CDR3 protein. A D gene is named only where the DNA matches it firmly. Some rows mark clone size as missing; the rest say once, few, many or name a class of expanded clone.

v_gene: TRBV2; abundance: -; j_gene: TRBJ1-4; d_gene: TRBD1; CDR3nt: TGTGCCAGCAGACAGGGGTACTACAATGAAAAACTGTTTTTT; CDR3aa: CASRQGYYNEKLFF
v_gene: TRBV10-3; abundance: -; j_gene: TRBJ2-1; d_gene: TRBD2; CDR3nt: TGTGCCATCAGTGAGTCGAGACTAGCGGGGAGCTACAATGAGCAGTTCTTC; CDR3aa: CAISESRLAGSYNEQFF
v_gene: TRBV25-1; abundance: -; j_gene: TRBJ2-2; d_gene: -; CDR3nt: TGTGCCAGCAGTGAATGGGACAAATCGGTCGGGGAGCTGTTTTTT; CDR3aa: CASSEWDKSVGELFF
v_gene: TRBV20-1; abundance: -; j_gene: TRBJ2-3; d_gene: -; CDR3nt: TGCAGTGCCTCTATGGGGTCTAGCACAGATACGCAGTATTTT; CDR3aa: CSASMGSSTDTQYF
v_gene: TRBV19; abundance: many; j_gene: TRBJ1-3; d_gene: -; CDR3nt: TGTGCCAGTAGGATGGGGGCCTCGCTCTCTGGAAACACCATATATTTT; CDR3aa: CASRMGASLSGNTIYF
v_gene: TRBV7-2; abundance: many; j_gene: TRBJ1-6; d_gene: TRBD1; CDR3nt: TGTGCCAGCAACAGGGACAGCAGCTCCTATAATTCACCCCTCCACTTT; CDR3aa: CASNRDSSSYNSPLHF
v_gene: TRBV4-1; abundance: many; j_gene: TRBJ2-7; d_gene: -; CDR3nt: TGCGCCAGCAGCCTTGGGAACAGGAACGAGCAGTACTTC; CDR3aa: CASSLGNRNEQYF
v_gene: TRBV20-1; abundance: -; j_gene: TRBJ1-5; d_gene: TRBD1; CDR3nt: TGCAGCGTTGTTTCGGACAGGGATAGCAATCAGCCCCAGCATTTT; CDR3aa: CSVVSDRDSNQPQHF
v_gene: TRBV20-1; abundance: many; j_gene: TRBJ2-5; d_gene: TRBD2; CDR3nt: TGCAGTGCTACCCATAGAGCGGGGCACAGTAAGACCCAGTACTTC; CDR3aa: CSATHRAGHSKTQYF
v_gene: TRBV20-1; abundance: once; j_gene: TRBJ1-1; d_gene: -; CDR3nt: TGCAGTGCTAAGTTGAACACTGAAGCTTTCTTT; CDR3aa: CSAKLNTEAFF
v_gene: TRBV19; abundance: -; j_gene: TRBJ1-4; d_gene: -; CDR3nt: TGTGCCAGTAGTATGCTTGTAGGGGGGAATGAAAAACTGTTTTTT; CDR3aa: CASSMLVGGNEKLFF
v_gene: TRBV3-1; abundance: -; j_gene: TRBJ2-1; d_gene: TRBD2; CDR3nt: TGTGCCAACAGCTCAACACTAGCGGGAGAGTTTGGTGAGCAGTTCTTC; CDR3aa: CANSSTLAGEFGEQFF
v_gene: TRBV10-3; abundance: few; j_gene: TRBJ2-3; d_gene: -; CDR3nt: TGTGCCATCAGTGAGTCGGGCAGGGTCACAGATACGCAGTATTTT; CDR3aa: CAISESGRVTDTQYF
v_gene: TRBV10-3; abundance: -; j_gene: TRBJ2-1; d_gene: -; CDR3nt: TGTGCCATCAGGGCAGTAGCGGCCTTGAATGAGCAGTTCTTC; CDR3aa: CAIRAVAALNEQFF
v_gene: TRBV20-1; abundance: few; j_gene: TRBJ2-1; d_gene: -; CDR3nt: TGCAGTGCTAGAAAGGAGGGGAGCTCCTACAATGAGCAGTTCTTC; CDR3aa: CSARKEGSSYNEQFF
v_gene: TRBV2; abundance: -; j_gene: TRBJ1-4; d_gene: -; CDR3nt: TGTGCCAGCGGTTGGAGGGAACTGTTTTTT; CDR3aa: CASGWRELFF
v_gene: TRBV10-2; abundance: -; j_gene: TRBJ2-1; d_gene: TRBD2; CDR3nt: TGCGCCAGCAGGCGGGGGGGGGCCTACAATGAGCAGTTCTTC; CDR3aa: CASRRGGAYNEQFF
v_gene: TRBV9; abundance: -; j_gene: TRBJ1-2; d_gene: TRBD1; CDR3nt: TGTGCCAGCAGCAGGACAGGGGAGGGCTACACCTTC; CDR3aa: CASSRTGEGYTF
v_gene: TRBV6-1; abundance: -; j_gene: TRBJ2-7; d_gene: -; CDR3nt: TGTGCCCGCAGTCTGGTGGGCGGGGCCTACGAGCAGTACTTT; CDR3aa: CARSLVGGAYEQYF
v_gene: TRBV7-9; abundance: -; j_gene: TRBJ1-6; d_gene: -; CDR3nt: TGTGCCAGCAGCCCGTTCGAGGGGGTGCCACCCCTCCACTTT; CDR3aa: CASSPFEGVPPLHF
v_gene: TRBV19; abundance: -; j_gene: TRBJ2-6; d_gene: -; CDR3nt: TGTGCTAGTAGTATCGGATTCTCTGGGGCCAACGTCCTGGCTTTC; CDR3aa: CASSIGFSGANVLAF
v_gene: TRBV10-3; abundance: -; j_gene: TRBJ1-2; d_gene: -; CDR3nt: TGTGCCATCAGTGAGTCGAACGGCCATGGCTACACCTTC; CDR3aa: CAISESNGHGYTF
v_gene: TRBV20-1; abundance: -; j_gene: TRBJ2-3; d_gene: -; CDR3nt: TGCAGTCCCCACCGCACAGATACGCAGTATTTT; CDR3aa: CSPHRTDTQYF
v_gene: TRBV19; abundance: -; j_gene: TRBJ2-3; d_gene: -; CDR3nt: TGTGCCACCCTAGAGAACAGGGGCACAGATACGCAGTATTTT; CDR3aa: CATLENRGTDTQYF
v_gene: TRBV20-1; abundance: many; j_gene: TRBJ1-1; d_gene: -; CDR3nt: TGCAGTGCTAGTTTTATTGGTTCAGGACGGCACACTGAAGCTTTCTTT; CDR3aa: CSASFIGSGRHTEAFF
v_gene: TRBV11-3; abundance: many; j_gene: TRBJ1-2; d_gene: TRBD1; CDR3nt: TGTGCCAGCAGCTTAACAGGGGGCCGCGGCTACACCTTC; CDR3aa: CASSLTGGRGYTF